One TCR beta chain is described in this entry. Antigen: not known. The data originate from a study of T cells in pancreatic ductal adenocarcinoma. Study findings and constraints: This surgical cohort overrepresents the minority presenting with early-stage disease. Blood clonality (around 0.066) did not differ significantly from tumor (approximately 0.1). Blood had more productive templates and roughly 8-fold more unique clonotypes than tumor.

Produced via immunoSEQ multiplex PCR; TCRdb's table is partial and in-frame only. Among around 100,000 clones listed, roughly 96% were seen once. This CDR3 is built from 17 residues. The germline gives CDR1 MNHEY, CDR2 SMNVEV (reference sequence). Germline trimming cut 3 bases from V and 3 bases from J; bases unmatched to any gene: 8. No neoadjuvant therapy was given to the selected pancreatic ductal adenocarcinoma patients before their surgery. The V call is TRBV27, the J call TRBJ2-2, with 9 bases matching TRBD2. This clonotype was obtained from a human donor with pancreatic ductal adenocarcinoma. The sample taken for sequencing was PBMCs. For the CDR3, the DNA is TGTGCCAGCAGTTTCTCTCGGACTAGCGATTACACCGGGGAGCTGTTTTTT. Translating gives CASSFSRTSDYTGELFF.